A single sample is the source of the 15 T cell receptor beta chains below, sequenced in a study of blood T cell repertoires in COVID-19. The data were produced by immunoSEQ multiplex PCR, yet TCRdb's version contains in-frame clones alone and is incomplete. Of 65,000 to 95,000 clones listed, around 90% are singletons. The sample consisted of peripheral blood. Receptor source: a man aged 25 to 40 with acute or convalescent COVID-19.

This sequence joins TRBV28 and TRBJ2-5, with 7 bases that match TRBD1. Germline trimming cut 7 bases from V and 5 bases from J; bases unmatched to any gene: 7. The CDR3 is 13 amino acids. The germline CDR1 and CDR2 sequences are MDHEN and SYDVKM. CDR3 sequence: CASNTDRLETQYF. Written as DNA, the CDR3 is TGTGCCAGCAATACGGACAGGCTCGAGACCCAGTACTTC.

The chain uses TRBV9 and TRBJ2-7; TRBD2 agrees at 7 bases. The CDR3 spans 13 residues. J was trimmed by 3 bases and V by 4 bases; bases with no gene match: 4. Germline V gene lookup returns CDR1 SGDLS and CDR2 YYNGEE. In DNA form, the CDR3 reads TGTGCCAGCAGCCCCCGGACTAGCTACGAGCAGTACTTC. Protein product: CASSPRTSYEQYF.

This clone appeared a few times. V is TRBV6-5 and J is TRBJ2-7, with unresolved D. The germline V gene has CDR1 MNHEY and CDR2 SVGAGI. CDR3 length: 14 amino acids. The V end was cut by 0 bases, the J end by 3 bases, with 9 bases between. CDR3 nucleotides: TGTGCCAGCAGTTACTCGTTCAGTTACTACGAGCAGTACTTC. Amino acid sequence: CASSYSFSYYEQYF.

The V call is TRBV27, the J call TRBJ2-7; maybe TRBD2 (6 bases). In germline, CDR1 is MNHEY, CDR2 SMNVEV (reference sequence). V lost 4 bases and J 3 bases, leaving 13 bases between the germline ends. CDR3 length: 14 residues. CDR3 amino acids: CASSWRGRGYEQYF. CDR3 DNA: TGTGCCAGCAGTTGGAGGGGTCGGGGCTACGAGCAGTACTTC.

This chain links TRBV7-8 with TRBJ2-7, with 8 bases lining up with TRBD2. This CDR3 comprises 15 residues. The germline V gene has CDR1 SGHVS and CDR2 FQNEAQ. V gave up 0 bases and J gave up 3 bases; unmatched junction bases: 4. CDR3 sequence reads: CASSLARSGGYEQYF. The CDR3 nucleotides are TGTGCCAGCAGCTTAGCGCGCAGCGGGGGCTACGAGCAGTACTTC.

The chain has TRBV28 and TRBJ2-7, with D unresolved. The germline V and J ends were trimmed by 2 bases and 9 bases, with 11 bases remaining between them. CDR3 size: 12 residues. Germline V CDR1 and CDR2: MDHEN, SYDVKM. In nucleotides, the CDR3 is TGTGCCAGCAGTTTAAGAGGTCTCGGGCAGTACTTC. Translated: CASSLRGLGQYF.

The chain employs TRBV30 and TRBJ1-5, with 8 bases matching TRBD1. J lost 5 bases, V lost 1 base, and 10 bases had no gene match. The CDR3 extends over 16 amino acids. Germline V CDR1 and CDR2: GTSNPN, SVGIG (reference sequence). The CDR3 region is CAWSDKNRGRDQPQHF. DNA for the CDR3: TGTGCCTGGAGTGATAAAAACAGGGGGAGGGATCAGCCCCAGCATTTT.

The chain couples TRBV30 to TRBJ2-2; a possible D gene is TRBD1 (6 bases). The ends were cut back, 4 bases at V and 0 bases at J, with 12 bases in the middle. This CDR3 contains 15 residues. Germline values: CDR1 GTSNPN, CDR2 SVGIG (reference sequence). In DNA, the CDR3 is TGTGCCTGGAAACCGGGACAAGCGAACACCGGGGAGCTGTTTTTT. It encodes CAWKPGQANTGELFF.

This chain links TRBV4-1 with TRBJ1-5; D is undetermined. The CDR3 is 15 amino acids. Germline V lookup: CDR1 MGHRA, CDR2 YSYEKL. V lost 0 bases, J lost 4 bases, and 10 bases lay in between. The CDR3 nucleotides read TGCGCCAGCAGCCAAGAACCACAGTTAAATCAGCCCCAGCATTTT. Its translation is CASSQEPQLNQPQHF.

The count of this clone is one. The chain links TRBV6-5 to TRBJ1-2; no reliable D call. Germline V CDR1 and CDR2: MNHEY, SVGAGI. V gave up 4 bases and J gave up 7 bases, with 13 bases separating them. This CDR3 has 13 residues. The CDR3: CASSSTEAGGYTF. The CDR3 coding sequence is TGTGCCAGCAGTTCGACGGAGGCGGGTGGCTACACCTTC.

The chain links TRBV5-4 to TRBJ2-7, with 9 bases fitting TRBD2. This CDR3 region has 18 residues. Germline lookup yields CDR1 SGHNT and CDR2 YYREEE (reference sequence). V was pared by 0 bases and J by 0 bases, with 10 bases of the junction left unmatched. The CDR3 region is CASSLARSASGASYEQYF. The DNA of the CDR3 is TGTGCCAGCAGCTTGGCCAGGTCGGCTAGCGGGGCCTCCTACGAGCAGTACTTC.

The rearrangement uses TRBV2 and TRBJ2-3; TRBD2 aligns across 7 bases. V lost 1 base, J lost 4 bases, and 2 bases stayed unmatched. Germline V CDR1 and CDR2: SNHLY, FYNNEI. This CDR3 is built from 14 residues. For the CDR3, the DNA is TGTGCCAGCAGTGAAGGACTAGCAGCAGATACGCAGTATTTT. Translating it yields CASSEGLAADTQYF.

The chain joins TRBV11-2 to TRBJ1-5, with a tentative D call TRBD1 (5 bases). CDR1 is SGHAT, CDR2 FQNNGV, per germline. V was pared by 1 base and J by 7 bases, with 8 bases between. The CDR3 consists of 13 residues. The CDR3 coding sequence is TGTGCCAGCAGCTTAGGATGGGGCCAGCCCCAGCATTTT. Translated: CASSLGWGQPQHF.

This clone has a single count. This chain joins TRBV19 and TRBJ1-1; tentative D call: TRBD1 (5 bases). The ends were cut back, 3 bases at V and 6 bases at J, with 17 bases in the middle. The CDR3 is 15 residues long. CDR1 is LNHDA and CDR2 is SQIVND in the germline V gene (reference sequence). The CDR3: CASSIAEGWSAEAFF. The CDR3 DNA sequence: TGTGCCAGTAGTATTGCGGAGGGGTGGAGCGCTGAAGCTTTCTTT.

The chain uses TRBV6-1 and TRBJ1-5; no firm D call. V was trimmed by 4 bases and J by 0 bases, leaving 13 bases between them. This CDR3 has 16 amino acids. The germline gives CDR1 MNHNS, CDR2 SASEGT. The CDR3 DNA follows: TGTGCCAGCAGTGCTCATGTACAGTCTAGCAATCAGCCCCAGCATTTT. It specifies CASSAHVQSSNQPQHF.